This TCR beta chain was documented in a study of T cells in Graves' hyperthyroidism and ophthalmopathy. For the study at large: Staff took peripheral blood when the initial diagnosis was made, before any treatment began.

It was RNA transcripts that yielded the amplified TCR beta CDR3 regions. HTBI primers drove first-round RT-PCR of the TCR CDR3. TCRdb reprocessed the multiplex PCR reads with MiXCR, giving one entry per CDR3 protein. The repertoire has about 600,000 distinct CDR3 sequences, more than 15% of them found once; the top ten carry 2.5% to 4%. Overall study results and limits: Blood also carried most thyroid clonotypes expanded above 0.001.

This clonotype showed up many times. The antigen is not known. Ophthalmopathy patients showed a Clinical Activity Score of at least 3, NOSPECS grade of at least 4 and duration under 3 months. Each diagnosis drew on symptoms, thyroxine, TRAb, thyroid ultrasound and orbital computed tomography findings. CDR1 LGHDT and CDR2 YNNKEL come from the germline V gene (reference sequence). V was pared by 4 bases and J by 6 bases, with 11 bases of the junction left unmatched. This CDR3 has 16 residues. The chain combines TRBV3-1 with TRBJ2-2; 7 bases are shared with TRBD2. The sample was blood. The receptor was isolated from a woman between 35 and 50 years old with Graves' ophthalmopathy. Here the CDR3 reads CASSRGGGRDAGELFF. In nucleotides, the CDR3 is TGTGCCAGCAGCCGTGGCGGGGGACGGGACGCCGGGGAGCTGTTTTTT.